This is a list of T cell receptor beta chains from one sample in a study of cytomegalovirus exposure and HLA in healthy donors. Profiling relied on immunoSEQ multiplex PCR, and the TCRdb table lists in-frame clones only, not all of them. The data contain more than 110,000 clones, roughly nine tenths of them singletons. Specimen: PBMCs. The receptors originated from a man younger than 30 in good health and CMV-seronegative. The CDR3 runs from the conserved cysteine through the conserved F or W. D genes are given only for firm matches. The size entry is marked missing in some rows and otherwise reads once, few, many or a size class.

D: TRBD1; V: TRBV19; J: TRBJ2-5; size: -; CDR3: CASRAGGVRETQYF; DNA: TGTGCCAGTCGCGCAGGGGGCGTACGGGAGACCCAGTACTTC
D: -; V: TRBV5-1; J: TRBJ2-1; size: once; CDR3: CASSLVQYNEQFF; DNA: TGCGCCAGCAGCTTAGTCCAGTACAATGAGCAGTTCTTC
D: -; V: TRBV5-1; J: TRBJ2-3; size: -; CDR3: CASTPGTMEDTQYF; DNA: TGCGCCAGCACCCCGGGTACAATGGAGGATACGCAGTATTTT
D: -; V: TRBV7-9; J: TRBJ2-6; size: -; CDR3: CASSPPRGSGANVLTF; DNA: TGTGCCAGCAGCCCCCCCCGGGGCTCTGGGGCCAACGTCCTGACTTTC
D: TRBD1; V: TRBV7-9; J: TRBJ2-1; size: few; CDR3: CASSLRPTGDEQFF; DNA: TGTGCCAGCAGCTTACGTCCTACAGGGGATGAGCAGTTCTTC
D: -; V: TRBV7-6; J: TRBJ1-3; size: -; CDR3: CASSPWSSGNTIYF; DNA: TGTGCCAGCAGCCCCTGGAGCTCTGGAAACACCATATATTTT
D: -; V: TRBV2; J: TRBJ1-1; size: -; CDR3: CASGRDSGTEAFF; DNA: TGTGCCAGCGGGAGGGACTCGGGCACTGAAGCTTTCTTT
D: TRBD2; V: TRBV4-2; J: TRBJ2-1; size: once; CDR3: CASSQEVAGGYNEQFF; DNA: TGTGCCAGCAGCCAAGAAGTGGCGGGGGGATACAATGAGCAGTTCTTC
D: TRBD1; V: TRBV7-8; J: TRBJ2-7; size: -; CDR3: CASRRTGGPYEQYF; DNA: TGTGCCAGCAGAAGGACAGGGGGGCCCTACGAGCAGTACTTC
D: TRBD2; V: TRBV13; J: TRBJ2-3; size: -; CDR3: CASSPSREGPDTQYF; DNA: TGTGCCAGCAGCCCCTCCAGGGAGGGACCAGATACGCAGTATTTT
D: -; V: TRBV27; J: TRBJ2-3; size: -; CDR3: CASSFPGHPDGTDTQYF; DNA: TGTGCCAGCAGTTTCCCCGGACACCCTGATGGCACAGATACGCAGTATTTT
D: -; V: TRBV20-1; J: TRBJ1-4; size: -; CDR3: CSVYYNEKLFF; DNA: TGCAGTGTGTACTATAATGAAAAACTGTTTTTT
D: -; V: TRBV6-5; J: TRBJ2-3; size: -; CDR3: CASSFATGTDTQYF; DNA: TGTGCCAGCAGTTTCGCTACCGGCACAGATACGCAGTATTTT
D: TRBD1; V: TRBV18; J: TRBJ2-5; size: -; CDR3: CASSPARTGDAQETQYF; DNA: TGTGCCAGCTCACCGGCCCGGACAGGGGATGCCCAAGAGACCCAGTACTTC
D: -; V: TRBV5-1; J: TRBJ1-2; size: -; CDR3: CASSPTGNDYGYTF; DNA: TGCGCCAGCAGCCCGACCGGGAATGACTATGGCTACACCTTC
D: -; V: TRBV6-1; J: TRBJ2-7; size: -; CDR3: CASTSSYEQYF; DNA: TGTGCCAGCACTTCGTCCTACGAGCAGTACTTC
D: TRBD1; V: TRBV28; J: TRBJ2-1; size: -; CDR3: CASSPRSRTGGHGQFF; DNA: TGTGCCAGCAGTCCTCGTAGCAGGACAGGGGGCCACGGGCAGTTCTTC
D: TRBD2; V: TRBV4-1; J: TRBJ2-5; size: -; CDR3: CASSQDTSGVGETQYF; DNA: TGCGCCAGCAGCCAAGACACTAGCGGGGTAGGAGAGACCCAGTACTTC